This passage covers 10 T cell receptor beta chains from one sample sequenced in a study of cytomegalovirus exposure and HLA in healthy donors. PCR amplification relied on 60 Vbeta primers (plus 13 Jbeta primers). Generated by immunoSEQ multiplex PCR, the TCRdb table keeps only in-frame clones and is missing some. The top ten clones hold about 22% of a sample with about 94,000 clones, 70% to 80% of them seen once. Specimen: PBMCs. These receptors originate from a man younger than 40 in good health and CMV-seropositive.

This clone was observed a few times. The chain has TRBV9 and TRBJ2-5, with a tentative D call TRBD1 (6 bases). The CDR3 is 15 residues long. Trimming removed 0 bases from V and 2 bases from J, with 11 bases in between. Germline V gene lookup returns CDR1 SGDLS and CDR2 YYNGEE. The chain's CDR3 is CASSVGQDLQETQYF. CDR3 DNA: TGTGCCAGCAGCGTAGGACAGGACTTACAAGAGACCCAGTACTTC.

This rearrangement joins TRBV29-1 to TRBJ2-5; 11 bases fit TRBD2. After removal of 3 bases from V and 5 bases from J, the junction contained 8 bases not matched to a gene. CDR3 length: 15 amino acids. Germline V gene sequence: CDR1 SQVTM, CDR2 ANQGSEA. The CDR3 bases are TGCAGCGTTGACGGGCTAGCGGGAGGCTGGGAGACCCAGTACTTC. As protein: CSVDGLAGGWETQYF.

This clone was detected only a few times. The rearrangement joins TRBV4-3 to TRBJ2-3; perhaps TRBD2 as D (5 bases). The CDR3 totals 15 residues. Trimming removed 3 bases at V and 5 bases at J, with 15 bases between. Per the germline V gene, CDR1 is LGHNA and CDR2 is YSLEER. CDR3 residues: CASSQRAWTEDTQYF. The CDR3 DNA reads TGCGCCAGCAGCCAGAGGGCCTGGACGGAAGATACGCAGTATTTT.

This clone was counted between two and nine times. This CDR3 is also generated by other DNA sequences in the sample. This chain links TRBV29-1 with TRBJ2-1; 10 bases align to TRBD2. Germline V CDR1 and CDR2: SQVTM, ANQGSEA. The CDR3 loop spans 13 amino acids. J lost 4 bases, V lost 4 bases, and 1 base had no gene match. CDR3 bases: TGCAGCGTTGGGACTAGCGGTTACAATGAGCAGTTCTTC. It translates to CSVGTSGYNEQFF.

The rearrangement links TRBV6-4 to TRBJ2-2, with D possibly TRBD2 on 6 matching bases. The CDR3 contains 16 residues. Germline V gives CDR1 MRHNA, CDR2 SNTAGT. The ends were cut back, 0 bases at V and 4 bases at J, with 12 bases in the middle. The CDR3: CASSDSLRGGTGELFF. In DNA form, the CDR3 reads TGTGCCAGCAGTGACTCGTTGCGGGGAGGCACCGGGGAGCTGTTTTTT.

J is TRBJ1-3 and V is TRBV30; D possibly corresponds to TRBD1 (6 bases). With 0 bases removed from V and 1 base from J, the gap between germline ends came to 13 bases. Per germline, CDR1 GTSNPN and CDR2 SVGIG (reference sequence). The CDR3 length is 16 residues. For the CDR3, the DNA is TGTGCCTGGAGTGTACAGGGAGTCCTTTCTGGAAACACCATATATTTT. This gives the protein CAWSVQGVLSGNTIYF.

This chain connects TRBV27 to TRBJ2-3; perhaps TRBD2 as D (5 bases). With 8 bases removed from V and 2 bases from J, the gap between germline ends came to 11 bases. This CDR3 has 13 amino acids. Germline V CDR1 and CDR2: MNHEY, SMNVEV (reference sequence). As DNA, the CDR3 is TGTGCCAGCGGCGGGCGGCACACAGATACGCAGTATTTT. It specifies CASGGRHTDTQYF.

The chain combines TRBV9 with TRBJ2-2; the match to TRBD1 covers 8 bases. Germline CDR1 reads SGDLS; CDR2 reads YYNGEE. With V trimmed by 3 bases and J by 0 bases, 4 bases remained unmatched. There are 16 residues in the CDR3. CDR3 region: CASSGGTGTNTGELFF. The CDR3 coding sequence is TGTGCCAGCAGCGGAGGGACAGGAACGAACACCGGGGAGCTGTTTTTT.

This chain uses TRBV4-1 with TRBJ1-5; no definite D call. This CDR3 has 12 amino acids. V was shortened by 2 bases and J by 5 bases, with 4 bases between the two germline ends. Germline CDR1 and CDR2: MGHRA and YSYEKL. The chain's CDR3 is CASSQPDQPQHF. The CDR3 bases are TGCGCCAGCAGCCAACCGGATCAGCCCCAGCATTTT.

This chain connects TRBV30 to TRBJ2-1; 10 bases agree with TRBD2. CDR1 and CDR2 (germline): GTSNPN, SVGIG (reference sequence). V lost 5 bases to trimming and J lost 3 bases; unmatched junction nucleotides: 7. The CDR3 extends over 15 amino acids. The CDR3 nucleotides read TGTGCCTGGTCCCTCGGACTAGCGGACTACAATGAGCAGTTCTTC. Translating it yields CAWSLGLADYNEQFF.